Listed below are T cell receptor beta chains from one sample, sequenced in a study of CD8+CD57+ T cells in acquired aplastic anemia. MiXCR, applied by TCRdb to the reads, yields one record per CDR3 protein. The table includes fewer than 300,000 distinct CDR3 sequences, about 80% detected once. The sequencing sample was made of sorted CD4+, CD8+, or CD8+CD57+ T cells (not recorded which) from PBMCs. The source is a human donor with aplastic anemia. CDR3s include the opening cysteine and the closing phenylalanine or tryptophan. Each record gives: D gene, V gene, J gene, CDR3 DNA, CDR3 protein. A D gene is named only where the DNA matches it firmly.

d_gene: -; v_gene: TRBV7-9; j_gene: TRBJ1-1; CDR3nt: TGTGCCAGCAGCTTAGTACCCGCAGAGAACACTATTGCATTCTTT; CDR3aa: CASSLVPAENTIAFF
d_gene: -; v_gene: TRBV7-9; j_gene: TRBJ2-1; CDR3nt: TGTGCCAGCAGCCTAGGAGGAGGAATTAACAATGAGCAGTTCTTC; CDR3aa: CASSLGGGINNEQFF
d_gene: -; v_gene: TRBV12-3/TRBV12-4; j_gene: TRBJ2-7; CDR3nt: TGTGCCAGCAGTCCCGCCATTCGAAGGAATTACGAGCAGTACTTC; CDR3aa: CASSPAIRRNYEQYF
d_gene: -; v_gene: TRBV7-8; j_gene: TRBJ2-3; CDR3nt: TGTGCCAGCAGCTTTGCGCGGGACCACAATACGCAGTATTTT; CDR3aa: CASSFARDHNTQYF
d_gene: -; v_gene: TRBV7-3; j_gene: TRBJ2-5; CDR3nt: TGTGCCACCAGCAGGGGCGGGACTCAAGGGACCCAGTACTTC; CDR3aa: CATSRGGTQGTQYF
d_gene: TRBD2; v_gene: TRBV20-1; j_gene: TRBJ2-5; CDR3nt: TGCAGTGCGGGGACTAGCGGGACTTGGGGAGAGACCCAGTACTTC; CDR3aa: CSAGTSGTWGETQYF
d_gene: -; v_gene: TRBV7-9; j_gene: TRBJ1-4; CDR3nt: TGTGCCAGCAGCCATCCTTTGACTAATGAAAAACTGTTTTTT; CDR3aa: CASSHPLTNEKLFF
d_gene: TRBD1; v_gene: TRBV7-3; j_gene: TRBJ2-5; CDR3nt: TGTGCCGGCAAGGGGGCTGGGGAGACCCAGAACTTC; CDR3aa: CAGKGAGETQNF
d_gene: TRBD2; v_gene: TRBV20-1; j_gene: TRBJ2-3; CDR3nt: TGCAGTGCTCGGACTAGTCCAGATACGCAGTATTTT; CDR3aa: CSARTSPDTQYF
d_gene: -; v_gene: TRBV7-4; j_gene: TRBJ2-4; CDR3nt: TGTGCCAGCAGCGTGGAGGGCAAAGTCGGTTCGGCCAAAAACATTCAGTACTTC; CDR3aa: CASSVEGKVGSAKNIQYF
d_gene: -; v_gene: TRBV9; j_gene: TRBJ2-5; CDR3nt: TGTGCCAGCAGCTTCGGGGCAGCCCCAGAGACTCTTTACTTC; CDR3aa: CASSFGAAPETLYF
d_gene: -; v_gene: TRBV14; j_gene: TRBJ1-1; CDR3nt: TGTGCCAGCAGCTTATCGATGAACACTGAAACTTTCTCTTTCTTT; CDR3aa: CASSLSMNTETFSFF